The T cell receptor (beta chain) described here comes from a study of T cell repertoires in cytomegalovirus infection. TCRdb reprocessed the reads with MiXCR, giving one entry per CDR3 protein. The sample holds about 830,000 distinct CDR3 sequences, approximately 32% seen once. Broader study findings: Ex vivo responses were dominated by HLA-C-restricted CMV-specific TCR beta clonotypes.

The CDR3 is 18 residues long. In germline, CDR1 is KGHSH, CDR2 LQKENI. V lost 4 bases, J lost 0 bases, and 19 bases lay in between. To note about this clonotype: No antigen is known for it.

The sequence came from a human donor in good health (CMV status not recorded). Some clones in this sample may be carry-over from other donors' samples. The sample was cultured CD8+ T cells from PBMCs, taken from culture after CMV antigen stimulation. The chain combines TRBV18 with TRBJ2-1, with a possible D match to TRBD1 (5 bases). In DNA, the CDR3 is TGTGCCAGCTCACTGACCGCTCGACAGACGAGCTCCTACAATGAGCAGTTCTTC. This encodes CASSLTARQTSSYNEQFF.